This T cell receptor beta chain stems from a study of cytomegalovirus exposure and HLA in healthy donors. Comments on this clone: Antigen: not known.

The study, taken as a whole, reports: Relative to equally common others, HLA-associated TCR beta chains showed greater clonal expansion in a later analysis. As a later analysis revealed, most CMV-associated TCR beta chains appeared HLA-restricted.

PCR used 60 Vbeta primers and 13 Jbeta primers. Here immunoSEQ multiplex PCR was the method, and the copy in TCRdb shows in-frame clones only, minus some. The sample has 35,000 to 50,000 clones. The V and J ends lost 5 bases and 4 bases, in that order; junction bases with no gene match: 9. The germline V gene has CDR1 MDHEN and CDR2 SYDVKM. CDR3 size: 16 residues. Sample: PBMCs. The chain couples TRBV28 to TRBJ2-2; TRBD2 matches 8 bases. This clonotype originated in a young woman in good health and CMV-seropositive. The CDR3 bases are TGTGCCAGCAGTAAACCGGGACTAGGGGTCACCGGGGAGCTGTTTTTT. Its translation: CASSKPGLGVTGELFF.